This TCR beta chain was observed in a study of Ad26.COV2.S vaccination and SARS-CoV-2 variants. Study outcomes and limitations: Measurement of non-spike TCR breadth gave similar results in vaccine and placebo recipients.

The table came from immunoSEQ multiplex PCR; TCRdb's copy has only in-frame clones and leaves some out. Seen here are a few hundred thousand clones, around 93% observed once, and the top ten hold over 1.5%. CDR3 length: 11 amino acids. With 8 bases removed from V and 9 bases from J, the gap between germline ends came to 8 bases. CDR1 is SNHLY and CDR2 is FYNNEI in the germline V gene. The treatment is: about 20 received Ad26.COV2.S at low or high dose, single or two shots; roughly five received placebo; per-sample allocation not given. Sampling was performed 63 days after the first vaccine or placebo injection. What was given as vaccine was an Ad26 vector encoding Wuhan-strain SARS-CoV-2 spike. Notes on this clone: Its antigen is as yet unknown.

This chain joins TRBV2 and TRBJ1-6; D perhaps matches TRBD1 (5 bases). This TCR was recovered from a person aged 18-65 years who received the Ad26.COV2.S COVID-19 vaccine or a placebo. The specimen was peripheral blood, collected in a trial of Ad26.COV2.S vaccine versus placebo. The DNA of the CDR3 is TGTGCCAGCCTGGGGGTTTCACCCCTCCACTTT. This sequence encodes CASLGVSPLHF. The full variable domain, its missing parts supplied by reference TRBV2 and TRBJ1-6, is EPEVTQTPSHQVTQMGQEVILRCVPISNHLYFYWYRQILGQKVEFLVSFYNNEISEKSEIFDDQFSVERPDGSNFTLKIRSTKLEDSAMYFCASLGVSPLHFGNGTRLTVT.